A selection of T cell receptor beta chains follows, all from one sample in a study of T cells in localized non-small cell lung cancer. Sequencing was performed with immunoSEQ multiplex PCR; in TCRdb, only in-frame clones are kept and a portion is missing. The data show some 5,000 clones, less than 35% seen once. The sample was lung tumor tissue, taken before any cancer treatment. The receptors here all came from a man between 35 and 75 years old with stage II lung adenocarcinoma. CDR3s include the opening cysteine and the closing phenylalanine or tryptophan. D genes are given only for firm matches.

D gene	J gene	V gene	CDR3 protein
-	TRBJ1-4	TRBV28	CASSSPPDEKLFF
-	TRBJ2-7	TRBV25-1	CASSPVGAGEQYF
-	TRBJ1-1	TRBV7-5	CASSSDLRALNTEAFF
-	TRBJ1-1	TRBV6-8	CASSNVGPNTEAFF
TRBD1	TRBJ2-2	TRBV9	CASSPRSGQGANTGELFF
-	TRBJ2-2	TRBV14	CASSSTGGGPGELFF
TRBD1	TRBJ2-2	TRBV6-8	CAIKGQGATGVAGELFF
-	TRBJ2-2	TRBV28	CASRGRNTGELFF
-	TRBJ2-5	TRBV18	CASSPWAIPETQYF
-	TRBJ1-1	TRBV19	CASSIGAGDTEAFF
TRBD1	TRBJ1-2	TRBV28	CASREGQDGSGYTF
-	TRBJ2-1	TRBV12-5	CASGLVSFEKRTSSYNEQFF
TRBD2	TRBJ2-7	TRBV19	CASSRRTSGSSYEQYF
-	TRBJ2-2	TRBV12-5	CASGLSTGELFF
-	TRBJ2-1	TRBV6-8	CASSVTFNEQFF
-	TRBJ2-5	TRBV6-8	CAISLGPRETQYF
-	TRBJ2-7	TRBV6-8	CASSWDSSYEQYF
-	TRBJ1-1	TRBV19	CASSQTVEGGYTEAFF
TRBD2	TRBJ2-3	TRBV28	CASSLSGGKTDTQYF
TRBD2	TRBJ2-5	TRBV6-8	CASSYRGTSGRVWETQYF
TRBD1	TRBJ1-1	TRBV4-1	CASSQTRDRGRYTEAFF
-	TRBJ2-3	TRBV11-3	CASSLVIWTDRTDTQYF
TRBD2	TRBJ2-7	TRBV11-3	CASSSIPSGRREQYF
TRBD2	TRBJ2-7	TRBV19	CASRLAGTYEQYF
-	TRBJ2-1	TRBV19	CASSIRGTYNEQFF
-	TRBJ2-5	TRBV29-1	CSTNRGQETQYF
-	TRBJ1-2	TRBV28	CASSFLSQRYGYTF
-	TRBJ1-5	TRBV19	CASSIDRQNSNQPQHF
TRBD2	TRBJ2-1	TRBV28	CASSLHPAGGSDEQFF
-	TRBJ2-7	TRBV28	CASSSSTYEQYF
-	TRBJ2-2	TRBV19	CASSRDLNTGELFF